This T cell receptor beta chain was recovered during a study of cytomegalovirus exposure and HLA in healthy donors. Study results and limitations: Some public TCRs appeared in many individuals, while most sequences were rare. In vitro assays verified that a few CMV-associated chains recognized CMV antigens specifically.

Details on this clone: Its antigen is as yet unknown.

After removal of 1 base from V and 3 bases from J, the junction contained 0 bases not matched to a gene. This CDR3 spans 14 amino acids. Per germline, CDR1 SNHLY and CDR2 FYNNEI. Clones were read by immunoSEQ multiplex PCR, and TCRdb kept only the in-frame ones, dropping some. The sample yields 280,000 or so clones, 85% to 90% seen once. The chain combines TRBV2 with TRBJ2-1, with 7 bases fitting TRBD2. The sample was PBMCs. This clonotype was sampled from a woman aged 18 to 35 in good health and CMV-seronegative. The CDR3 is CASSEGGGYNEQFF. The CDR3 coding sequence is TGTGCCAGCAGTGAAGGGGGGGGCTACAATGAGCAGTTCTTC.